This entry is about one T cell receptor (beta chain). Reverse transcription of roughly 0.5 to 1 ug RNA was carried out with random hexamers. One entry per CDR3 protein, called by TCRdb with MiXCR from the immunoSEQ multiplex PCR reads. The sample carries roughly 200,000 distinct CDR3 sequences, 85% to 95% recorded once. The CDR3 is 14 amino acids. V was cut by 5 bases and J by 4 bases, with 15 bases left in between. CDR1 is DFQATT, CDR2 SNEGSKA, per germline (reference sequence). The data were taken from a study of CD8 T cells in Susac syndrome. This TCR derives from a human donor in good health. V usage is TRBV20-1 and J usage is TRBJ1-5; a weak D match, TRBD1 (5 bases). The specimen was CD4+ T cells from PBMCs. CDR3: CSARDPKENQPQHF. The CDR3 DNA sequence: TGCAGTGCTCGGGACCCAAAAGAAAATCAGCCCCAGCATTTT.